The next 31 T cell receptor beta chains were all read from a single sample in a study of PD-1 blockade in classical Hodgkin lymphoma. Each patient's relapse followed autologous stem cell transplantation, and brentuximab vedotin exposure varied. Only in-frame clones appear in the TCRdb table, and some are missing; sequencing was by immunoSEQ multiplex PCR. The repertoire includes 45,000 or so clones, approximately 70% of them detected once, and 11% sits in the top ten. The material sequenced was peripheral blood mononuclear cells (PBMCs), taken at baseline. The source of these receptors is a human donor with classical Hodgkin lymphoma.

The chain carries TRBV30 and TRBJ2-1, with 9 bases fitting TRBD1. V gave up 1 base and J gave up 2 bases; unmatched junction bases: 0. Per germline, CDR1 GTSNPN and CDR2 SVGIG (reference sequence). The CDR3 length is 14 residues. This chain's CDR3 is CAWSGQGAYNEQFF. For the CDR3, the DNA is TGTGCCTGGAGTGGACAGGGGGCCTACAATGAGCAGTTCTTC.

V and J are TRBV19 and TRBJ2-6; tentatively, D is TRBD1 (6 bases). The length of the CDR3 is 18 residues. Germline V lookup: CDR1 LNHDA, CDR2 SQIVND (reference sequence). The ends were cut back, 7 bases at V and 0 bases at J, with 19 bases in the middle. CDR3: CASTPLGAEDSGANVLTF. For the CDR3, the DNA is TGTGCCAGTACCCCTTTGGGGGCTGAAGACTCTGGGGCCAACGTCCTGACTTTC. Drawing the rest from reference TRBV19 and TRBJ2-6, the complete variable domain is DGGITQSPKYLFRKEGQNVTLSCEQNLNHDAMYWYRQDPGQGLRLIYYSQIVNDFQKGDIAEGYSVSREKKESFPLTVTSAQKNPTAFYLCASTPLGAEDSGANVLTFGAGSRLTVL.

The chain uses TRBV7-6 and TRBJ1-2, with D perhaps TRBD1 (6 bases). The CDR3 has 14 residues. The germline CDR1 and CDR2 sequences are SGHVS and FNYEAQ. V shed 5 bases and J shed 8 bases, with 18 bases lying between them. CDR3 DNA sequence: TGTGCCAGCAGCCCATATACAGGGTTTGAGGGCTACACCTTC. It yields the protein CASSPYTGFEGYTF. The variable domain in full, with the rest retrieved from reference TRBV7-6 and TRBJ1-2, is GAGVSQSPRYKVTKRGQDVALRCDPISGHVSLYWYRQALGQGPEFLTYFNYEAQQDKSGLPNDRFSAERPEGSISTLTIQRTEQRDSAMYRCASSPYTGFEGYTFGSGTRLTVV.

This rearrangement joins TRBV9 to TRBJ2-7; D remains ambiguous. This CDR3 region has 15 residues. The V end was cut by 0 bases, the J end by 5 bases, with 15 bases between. Germline V gene sequence: CDR1 SGDLS, CDR2 YYNGEE. As DNA, the CDR3 is TGTGCCAGCAGCGTAGCGGGCACTTTGCTGGACGAGCAGTACTTC. It codes for CASSVAGTLLDEQYF.

The chain recombines TRBV6-1 with TRBJ2-7; TRBD2 agrees at 7 bases. Trimming took 4 bases from V and 0 from J; bases not matched to a gene: 3. Germline loops: CDR1 MNHNS, CDR2 SASEGT. The CDR3 extends over 14 amino acids. The CDR3 nucleotides are TGTGCCAGCAGTGGGGGGGGGAGCTCCTACGAGCAGTACTTC. It encodes CASSGGGSSYEQYF.

The chain joins TRBV5-1 to TRBJ1-4; TRBD1 matches 11 bases. This CDR3 region has 17 residues. Trimming cost V 7 bases and J 3 bases; bases outside gene matches: 11. Germline V CDR1 and CDR2: SGHRS, YFSETQ. CDR3 DNA sequence: TGCGCCAGCGGACAAGGACAGGGGGCGCCTTCTAATGAAAAACTGTTTTTT. Protein: CASGQGQGAPSNEKLFF.

The chain couples TRBV6-1 to TRBJ2-7, with TRBD1 identical over 8 bases. Trimming took 7 bases from V and 4 from J; bases not matched to a gene: 12. The CDR3 is 15 amino acids. Germline CDR1 is MNHNS and CDR2 is SASEGT. Written as DNA, the CDR3 is TGTGCCAGCATCCCCATGACGGGACAGGCTTACGAGCAGTACTTC. As protein: CASIPMTGQAYEQYF.

This clone was picked up one time. This sequence joins TRBV2 and TRBJ2-3, with 9 bases aligning to TRBD2. CDR1 SNHLY and CDR2 FYNNEI come from the germline V gene. V shed 3 bases, J shed 5 bases, and the junction held 6 bases outside the gene matches. This CDR3 is 15 amino acids long. CDR3 sequence reads: CASSDQRGAGDTQYF. CDR3 sequence (DNA): TGTGCCAGCAGTGACCAGCGGGGGGCTGGAGATACGCAGTATTTT.

This chain uses TRBV5-6 with TRBJ1-6, with D tentatively TRBD1 (6 bases). The CDR3 spans 16 residues. Trimming took off 2 bases at V and 6 bases at J, with 15 bases between the two ends. Germline values: CDR1 SGHDT, CDR2 YYEEEE. The CDR3 here is CASSFTRGASNSPLHF. In nucleotides, the CDR3 is TGTGCCAGCAGCTTTACCAGGGGCGCCAGTAATTCACCCCTCCACTTT.

The V and J genes are TRBV21-1 and TRBJ2-5. TRBV21-1 is an annotated pseudogene. CDR3 size: 14 residues. CDR3 sequence reads: CASSKGGLRGTQYF. The CDR3 DNA is TGTGCCAGCAGCAAAGGCGGACTGAGGGGGACCCAGTACTTC.

This chain uses TRBV30 with TRBJ2-2; D not resolved. The CDR3 totals 12 residues. Trimming removed 0 bases from V and 5 bases from J, with 4 bases in between. Germline CDR1 is GTSNPN and CDR2 is SVGIG (reference sequence). Written as DNA, the CDR3 is TGTGCCTGGAGTGTACGTACCGGGGAGCTGTTTTTT. Amino acids: CAWSVRTGELFF.

In this sample, this clone turned up once. The CDR3 region has the DNA TGTGCCAGCAGTTACTCGACGGGCAGGGTACAAGAGACCCAGTACTTC. It is translated as CASSYSTGRVQETQYF. The V and J genes are TRBV6-5 and TRBJ2-5; a weak D match, TRBD1 (5 bases). The CDR3 is made up of 16 amino acids. CDR1 and CDR2 (germline): MNHEY, SVGAGI. V lost 0 bases, J lost 2 bases, and 13 bases lay in between.

The chain joins TRBV28 to TRBJ2-7; 7 nucleotides agree with TRBD1. The CDR3 consists of 13 residues. Germline V gene sequence: CDR1 MDHEN, CDR2 SYDVKM. Trimming took 4 bases from V and 2 from J; bases not matched to a gene: 2. The CDR3 region has the DNA TGTGCCAGCAGTTGGACAGGAGCCTACGAGCAGTACTTC. This encodes CASSWTGAYEQYF.

CDR3 region: CASRTDKNEQFF. The CDR3, as DNA: TGTGCCAGCAGAACCGACAAGAATGAGCAGTTCTTC. The V call is TRBV2, the J call TRBJ2-1; D is ambiguous. The CDR3 loop spans 12 amino acids. Trimming took 6 bases from V and 7 from J, leaving 10 bases between them. CDR1 is SNHLY, CDR2 FYNNEI, per germline.

The genes are TRBV15 and TRBJ2-7, with TRBD1 matching 7 bases. Unmatched junction bases numbered 4, after V lost 3 bases and J lost 2 bases. The CDR3 totals 14 residues. Per the germline V gene, CDR1 is LNHNV and CDR2 is YYDKDF (reference sequence). As DNA, the CDR3 is TGTGCCACCAGCAGCCGGGACAGAACCTACGAGCAGTACTTC. Its protein product is CATSSRDRTYEQYF.

The CDR3, as DNA: TGTGCCAGCACTCCCCCCGGGACGAACACTGAAGCTTTCTTT. The encoded protein is CASTPPGTNTEAFF. The chain has TRBV6-5 and TRBJ1-1; D perhaps matches TRBD1 (5 bases). CDR3 length equals 14 residues. The germline V gene has CDR1 MNHEY and CDR2 SVGAGI. The V and J ends lost 7 bases and 1 base respectively, with 13 bases between them.

On this clone itself: The same CDR3 can be traced to other DNA sequences in this sample. V is TRBV5-1 and J is TRBJ2-2; 7 nucleotides line up with TRBD1. Per the germline V gene, CDR1 is SGHRS and CDR2 is YFSETQ. Germline trimming cut 5 bases from V and 1 base from J; bases unmatched to any gene: 5. The CDR3 spans 15 residues. The CDR3 sequence: CASSPRTGNTGELFF. CDR3 sequence (DNA): TGCGCCAGCAGTCCTAGGACAGGGAACACCGGGGAGCTGTTTTTT.

V is TRBV5-1 and J is TRBJ2-5; no reliable D call. Germline values: CDR1 SGHRS, CDR2 YFSETQ. V was shortened by 1 base and J by 2 bases, with 6 bases between the two germline ends. The CDR3 consists of 13 residues. The CDR3 nucleotides are TGCGCCAGCAGCTTGTGGCAACAAGAGACCCAGTACTTC. It codes for CASSLWQQETQYF.

The chain employs TRBV27 and TRBJ2-6, with 9 bases identical to TRBD2. Germline V gene sequence: CDR1 MNHEY, CDR2 SMNVEV (reference sequence). The ends lost 6 bases at V and 2 bases at J; junction bases unmatched: 8. This CDR3 is 17 amino acids long. In nucleotides, the CDR3 is TGTGCCAGCAGCTCGGGACTAGCCTTCCCTGGGGCCAACGTCCTGACTTTC. It is translated as CASSSGLAFPGANVLTF. Supplemented by reference TRBV27 and TRBJ2-6, the full variable domain reads EAQVTQNPRYLITVTGKKLTVTCSQNMNHEYMSWYRQDPGLGLRQIYYSMNVEVTDKGDVPEGYKVSRKEKRNFPLILESPSPNQTSLYFCASSSGLAFPGANVLTFGAGSRLTVL.

This clone appeared a single time. This rearrangement joins TRBV5-6 to TRBJ2-3; possible D gene TRBD2, 5 bases. CDR1 is SGHDT and CDR2 is YYEEEE in the germline V gene. The CDR3 consists of 12 residues. V lost 0 bases to trimming and J lost 6 bases, with 5 bases between them. The CDR3 reads CASSLGGDTQYF. The CDR3 DNA follows: TGTGCCAGCAGCTTGGGAGGGGATACGCAGTATTTT.

V usage is TRBV14 and J usage is TRBJ2-7; 8 bases map to TRBD2. V lost 4 bases, J lost 3 bases, and 5 bases stayed unmatched. The germline V gene has CDR1 SGHDN and CDR2 FVKESK. This CDR3 comprises 14 residues. CDR3 amino acids: CASSPTGGDYEQYF. The CDR3 coding sequence is TGTGCCAGCAGCCCGACGGGAGGGGACTACGAGCAGTACTTC.

The gene calls are TRBV5-1 and TRBJ1-2; TRBD1 matches 7 bases. Germline V gene sequence: CDR1 SGHRS, CDR2 YFSETQ. The CDR3 length is 13 residues. V dropped 3 bases and J dropped 4; count of bases not matched to a gene: 3. The CDR3 DNA reads as TGCGCCAGCAGCTGGGACAGCAGCTATGGCTACACCTTC. It translates to CASSWDSSYGYTF. The complete variable domain, with remaining parts taken from reference TRBV5-1 and TRBJ1-2, reads KAGVTQTPRYLIKTRGQQVTLSCSPISGHRSVSWYQQTPGQGLQFLFEYFSETQRNKGNFPGRFSGRQFSNSRSEMNVSTLELGDSALYLCASSWDSSYGYTFGSGTRLTVV.

This rearrangement joins TRBV6-5 to TRBJ2-3; D unresolved. Germline V gene data show CDR1 as MNHEY and CDR2 as SVGAGI. CDR3 length equals 13 residues. V lost 8 bases and J lost 7, with 16 bases in between. The CDR3 loop reads CASRLQVTNTQYF. The CDR3 bases are TGTGCCAGCCGATTGCAGGTTACAAATACGCAGTATTTT.

The V call is TRBV28, the J call TRBJ1-5, with D perhaps TRBD1 (5 bases). V was cut by 5 bases and J by 7 bases, with 15 bases left in between. This CDR3 has 14 residues. The V gene's germline CDR1 is MDHEN and CDR2 SYDVKM. The CDR3 sequence is CASSPTLDSQPQHF. The CDR3, as DNA: TGTGCCAGCAGTCCTACCCTAGACAGCCAGCCCCAGCATTTT.

The rearrangement uses TRBV4-1 and TRBJ2-7, with 9 nucleotides matching TRBD1. CDR3 length equals 18 residues. With 0 bases clipped from V and 0 bases from J, the junction kept 9 bases outside the gene matches. Germline CDR1 MGHRA, CDR2 YSYEKL. The CDR3 protein is CASSQDVGQGDSSYEQYF. In DNA, the CDR3 is TGCGCCAGCAGCCAAGATGTGGGACAGGGTGATAGCTCCTACGAGCAGTACTTC.

The chain uses TRBV5-1 and TRBJ1-1; the D is unclear. CDR1 and CDR2 from the germline V gene are SGHRS and YFSETQ. V was shortened by 3 bases and J by 8 bases, with 11 bases between the two germline ends. The CDR3 has 12 residues. CDR3 sequence: CASSSMTGEAFF. Here the CDR3 DNA reads TGCGCCAGCAGCTCAATGACCGGAGAAGCTTTCTTT.

This clone showed up just a few times. The chain uses TRBV5-1 and TRBJ2-3, with D unclear. The CDR3 sequence is 15 residues long. Germline loops: CDR1 SGHRS, CDR2 YFSETQ. V lost 0 bases to trimming and J lost 2 bases, with 10 bases between them. CDR3: CASSLEFHNTDTQYF. CDR3 in DNA: TGCGCCAGCAGCTTGGAATTCCACAACACAGATACGCAGTATTTT. The whole variable domain, remainder taken from reference TRBV5-1 and TRBJ2-3, is KAGVTQTPRYLIKTRGQQVTLSCSPISGHRSVSWYQQTPGQGLQFLFEYFSETQRNKGNFPGRFSGRQFSNSRSEMNVSTLELGDSALYLCASSLEFHNTDTQYFGPGTRLTVL.

The chain links TRBV2 to TRBJ1-1; 11 nucleotides agree with TRBD1. Trimming took 8 bases from V and 0 from J; bases not matched to a gene: 11. The germline CDR1 and CDR2 sequences are SNHLY and FYNNEI. This CDR3 region has 17 residues. The CDR3 here is CASSRTGTGGMNTEAFF. CDR3 sequence (DNA): TGTGCCAGCTCTCGTACCGGGACAGGGGGAATGAACACTGAAGCTTTCTTT.

The DNA of the CDR3 is TGTGCCAGCAGTCCAGTGGTACTGGGACAGCCCCAGCATTTT. Its protein is CASSPVVLGQPQHF. The V gene is TRBV6-5, the J gene TRBJ1-5; D is unclear. The CDR3 consists of 14 residues. The V gene lost 5 bases and the J gene lost 7 bases, with 15 bases spanning the gap. Germline loops: CDR1 MNHEY, CDR2 SVGAGI.

V and J are TRBV7-3 and TRBJ1-2, with TRBD1 matching over 7 bases. The CDR3 extends over 13 amino acids. The germline CDR1 and CDR2 sequences are SGHTA and FQGTGA. V was clipped by 2 bases and J by 4 bases; unmatched bases: 1. CDR3 DNA sequence: TGTGCCAGCAGCTTAGGGGACAGCTATGGCTACACCTTC. As protein: CASSLGDSYGYTF.

This chain joins TRBV28 and TRBJ1-1, with D possibly being TRBD1 (5 bases). This CDR3 region has 14 residues. Germline V gene lookup returns CDR1 MDHEN and CDR2 SYDVKM. Between the trimmed V and J ends, which lost 6 bases and 4 bases, there was a span of 15 bases. CDR3 loop: CASSAQGSFTEAFF. The CDR3 DNA reads TGTGCCAGCAGCGCGCAGGGTTCCTTCACTGAAGCTTTCTTT.